This T cell receptor beta chain was identified in a study of cytomegalovirus exposure and HLA in healthy donors. Study-wide points: Upon later analysis, TCR association rates were observed to vary by HLA locus, being highest for DRB1 and lowest for HLA-C. In a later analysis, most CMV-associated TCR beta chains appeared HLA-restricted.

The germline CDR1 and CDR2 sequences are MNHNY and SVGAGI (reference sequence). V was trimmed by 2 bases and J by 3 bases, leaving 8 bases between them. The CDR3 extends over 14 amino acids. On this clone itself: Its antigen is undetermined.

PCR primers comprised 60 Vbeta and 13 Jbeta primers. Generated by immunoSEQ multiplex PCR, the TCRdb table keeps only in-frame clones and is missing some. The repertoire has some 140,000 clones, approximately 75% of them found once; the top ten carry approximately 2.8%. Healthy people donating bone marrow made up the donors. What was sequenced was PBMCs. The TCR was taken from a man between 18 and 35 years old in good health and CMV-seronegative. The rearrangement uses TRBV6-6 and TRBJ1-5; the D is unclear. The CDR3 loop reads CASSYDGNNQPQHF. In DNA form, the CDR3 reads TGTGCCAGCAGTTACGACGGGAACAATCAGCCCCAGCATTTT.